This T cell receptor beta chain originates from a study of blood T cell repertoires in COVID-19. The wider study: The cDNA or gDNA used as material had been derived from T cells, B-cell-depleted T cells, or PBMCs.

The ends lost 6 bases at V and 8 bases at J; junction bases unmatched: 8. The CDR3 has 14 amino acids. Germline V gene data show CDR1 as MNHEY and CDR2 as SVGAGI. As originally analysed: Estimation of nucleated cell counts relied on the amplification of reference gene primers. Sequenced by immunoSEQ multiplex PCR; TCRdb stores in-frame clones only, minus some. V and J calls and clone size are given by that table; D and trimming were obtained from the DNA. The sample shows over 65,000 clones, approximately 84% of them seen only once. The sequencing input was peripheral blood. The J gene is TRBJ1-4, the V gene TRBV6-5; 8 nucleotides match TRBD1. This receptor was taken from a human donor in a cohort sampled during active COVID-19. The CDR3 region is CASRIGTGREKLFF. The CDR3 DNA is TGTGCCAGCAGAATTGGGACAGGTCGAGAAAAACTGTTTTTT.